These 18 T cell receptor beta chains came from one sample sequenced in a study of cytomegalovirus exposure and HLA in healthy donors. 13 Jbeta primers and 60 Vbeta primers were used for the PCR. Sequencing used immunoSEQ multiplex PCR; TCRdb keeps in-frame clones, though not all of them. The sample includes some 46,000 clones. The sequencing sample was made of PBMCs. The receptors stem from a woman aged 25-40 years in good health and CMV-seronegative.

The V and J genes are TRBV7-7 and TRBJ1-1; 8 bases match TRBD1. Germline CDR1 and CDR2: SSHAT and FNYEAQ (reference sequence). The CDR3 loop spans 13 amino acids. Trimming cost V 3 bases and J 4 bases; bases outside gene matches: 1. In nucleotides, the CDR3 is TGTGCCAGCAGCTTGACAGGGGCCACTGAAGCTTTCTTT. Translating gives CASSLTGATEAFF.

The genes are TRBV30 and TRBJ2-3, with a tentative D call TRBD1 (5 bases). The V gene lost 5 bases and the J gene lost 2 bases, with 17 bases spanning the gap. CDR3 size: 15 residues. CDR1 is GTSNPN, CDR2 SVGIG, per germline (reference sequence). The CDR3 protein is CAWPLDNHYTDTQYF. CDR3 DNA sequence: TGTGCCTGGCCCTTGGACAACCACTACACAGATACGCAGTATTTT.

J is TRBJ2-7 and V is TRBV6-1, with 9 bases matching TRBD1. Germline V lookup: CDR1 MNHNS, CDR2 SASEGT. This CDR3 region has 14 residues. V was pared by 6 bases and J by 3 bases, with 6 bases of the junction left unmatched. CDR3 amino acids: CASSSGTGFYEQYF. The CDR3 coding sequence is TGTGCCAGCAGCTCCGGGACAGGGTTCTACGAGCAGTACTTC.

The rearrangement links TRBV18 to TRBJ1-5, with TRBD1 matching over 9 bases. V lost 6 bases to trimming and J lost 3 bases; unmatched junction nucleotides: 6. The CDR3 covers 15 residues. The V gene's germline CDR1 is KGHSH and CDR2 LQKENI. This chain's CDR3 is CASSLRQGDNQPQHF. The DNA for the CDR3 is TGTGCCAGCTCTCTGCGACAGGGGGACAATCAGCCCCAGCATTTT.

The chain is built from TRBV6-5 and TRBJ2-3; D unresolved. This CDR3 comprises 11 residues. Germline V lookup: CDR1 MNHEY, CDR2 SVGAGI. Trimming stripped 6 bases from V and 6 bases from J, with 7 bases between. The CDR3 loop is CASRSRDTQYF. For the CDR3, the DNA is TGTGCCAGCAGATCCCGGGATACGCAGTATTTT.

The chain uses TRBV4-1 and TRBJ1-1, with 7 bases lining up with TRBD1. The CDR3 consists of 16 residues. CDR1 is MGHRA and CDR2 is YSYEKL in the germline V gene. The trim removed 0 bases at V and 5 bases at J, leaving 9 bases unmatched. The CDR3, as DNA: TGCGCCAGCAGCCAAGAGAGGAGGGGGCGAGGAACTGAAGCTTTCTTT. Translation: CASSQERRGRGTEAFF.

The gene calls are TRBV4-1 and TRBJ1-4; TRBD1 agrees at 11 bases. Germline CDR1 is MGHRA and CDR2 is YSYEKL. The CDR3 totals 15 residues. Trimming at V came to 1 base and at J to 5 bases, leaving 0 bases not matched to a gene. The CDR3 loop is CASSQGDRGNEKLFF. The CDR3 nucleotides read TGCGCCAGCAGCCAAGGGGACAGGGGGAATGAAAAACTGTTTTTT.

This rearrangement joins TRBV4-2 to TRBJ1-3; 7 bases match TRBD1. The germline V gene encodes CDR1 LGHNA and CDR2 YNFKEQ. The CDR3 totals 16 residues. V lost 6 bases, J lost 0 bases, and 8 bases stayed unmatched. The CDR3, as DNA: TGTGCCAGCAGACTTCAGACAGGGTCCTCTGGAAACACCATATATTTT. Residues: CASRLQTGSSGNTIYF.

This chain links TRBV11-1 with TRBJ2-3, with D possibly matching TRBD2 (6 bases). V lost 0 bases and J lost 1, with 11 bases in between. In germline, CDR1 is SGHAT, CDR2 FQDESV (reference sequence). The CDR3 extends over 16 amino acids. Here the CDR3 reads CASSLAGGLRTDTQYF. CDR3 DNA: TGTGCCAGCAGCTTAGCCGGGGGACTTCGCACAGATACGCAGTATTTT.

V usage is TRBV27 and J usage is TRBJ2-1; no reliable D call. V lost 2 bases and J lost 4, with 21 bases in between. The CDR3 is 18 amino acids. CDR1 MNHEY and CDR2 SMNVEV come from the germline V gene (reference sequence). The CDR3 DNA is TGTGCCAGCAGTTTAATCGGGTCTTCACCAAATACATACAATGAGCAGTTCTTC. This codes for CASSLIGSSPNTYNEQFF.

The chain joins TRBV4-1 to TRBJ1-1; D may be TRBD1 (6 bases). CDR1 MGHRA and CDR2 YSYEKL come from the germline V gene. Trimming cost V 3 bases and J 7 bases, with 21 bases left between them. The CDR3 covers 16 residues. CDR3 protein: CASSHSPEDSDLEAFF. CDR3 sequence (DNA): TGCGCCAGCAGCCACTCACCGGAGGACAGTGATCTTGAAGCTTTCTTT.

In nucleotides, the CDR3 is TGTGCCAGCAGTTTCCGCGGGACAGGCCGTTGGCCCCAGCATTTT. Translated: CASSFRGTGRWPQHF. V gene TRBV28 combines with J gene TRBJ1-5; 8 bases are a match to TRBD1. The CDR3 spans 15 residues. Germline V gene sequence: CDR1 MDHEN, CDR2 SYDVKM. V shed 3 bases, J shed 9 bases, and the junction held 10 bases outside the gene matches.

The J gene is TRBJ2-3, the V gene TRBV13; 8 bases map to TRBD2. Germline-derived CDR1 and CDR2 are PRHDT and FYEKMQ (reference sequence). V was clipped by 5 bases and J by 6 bases; unmatched bases: 10. This CDR3 has 15 amino acids. CDR3 loop: CASSPRSGRSDTQYF. In DNA form, the CDR3 reads TGTGCCAGCAGCCCCAGGAGCGGGAGATCCGATACGCAGTATTTT.

The rearrangement joins TRBV7-9 to TRBJ1-1; 10 bases map to TRBD1. Germline trimming cut 5 bases from V and 4 bases from J; bases unmatched to any gene: 4. The CDR3 contains 14 residues. CDR1 and CDR2 from the germline V gene are SEHNR and FQNEAQ (reference sequence). DNA for the CDR3: TGTGCCAGCAGCCCCTGGACAGGGGGCACTGAAGCTTTCTTT. This codes for CASSPWTGGTEAFF.

This chain links TRBV4-1 with TRBJ2-5; tentatively, D is TRBD1 (6 bases). Germline V gene data show CDR1 as MGHRA and CDR2 as YSYEKL. V shed 4 bases and J shed 5 bases, with 11 bases lying between them. The CDR3 is 13 amino acids. The CDR3 region has the DNA TGCGCCAGCAGCCCCAGGGGCAGGGAGACCCAGTACTTC. It encodes CASSPRGRETQYF.

The V and J genes are TRBV29-1 and TRBJ2-1; 10 nucleotides agree with TRBD1. The V and J ends lost 7 bases and 2 bases, in that order; junction bases with no gene match: 2. In germline, CDR1 is SQVTM, CDR2 ANQGSEA. This CDR3 contains 13 residues. Written as DNA, the CDR3 is TGCAGCGCGGGACAGGGGACCTACAATGAGCAGTTCTTC. As protein: CSAGQGTYNEQFF.

J is TRBJ2-2 and V is TRBV6-1, with 9 bases aligning to TRBD2. CDR1 MNHNS and CDR2 SASEGT come from the germline V gene. The junction had 5 bases not matched to a gene; V was cut back by 4 bases and J by 2 bases. The CDR3 runs 16 residues. CDR3 protein: CASSGSSGANTGELFF. As DNA, the CDR3 is TGTGCCAGCAGTGGATCTAGCGGGGCCAACACCGGGGAGCTGTTTTTT.

CDR3 in DNA: TGTGCCAGCAGCTTGGGCTCTGGGCGGGAGCCCCAAGAGACCCAGTACTTC. It encodes CASSLGSGREPQETQYF. The chain joins TRBV11-3 to TRBJ2-5, with 7 bases that match TRBD2. V shed 3 bases, J shed 1 base, and the junction held 11 bases outside the gene matches. The CDR3 totals 17 residues. Germline CDR1 is SGHNT and CDR2 is YENEEA.